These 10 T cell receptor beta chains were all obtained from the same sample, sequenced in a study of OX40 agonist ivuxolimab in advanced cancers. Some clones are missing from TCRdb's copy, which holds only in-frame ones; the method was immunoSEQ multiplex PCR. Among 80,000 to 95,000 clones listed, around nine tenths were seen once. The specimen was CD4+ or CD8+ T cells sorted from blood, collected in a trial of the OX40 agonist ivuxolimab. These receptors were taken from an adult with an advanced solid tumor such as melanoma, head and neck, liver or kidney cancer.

CDR3 DNA: TGTGCCAGCAGCTTAGCAAGAGAGACCCAGTACTTC. Residues: CASSLARETQYF. The rearrangement links TRBV7-2 to TRBJ2-5; D gene ambiguous. Looked up from germline, CDR1 is SGHTA and CDR2 is FQGNSA. This CDR3 is built from 12 residues. Trimming pared 0 bases from V and 4 bases from J, leaving 3 bases between. Combining the CDR3 with reference TRBV7-2 and TRBJ2-5 gives the whole variable domain GAGVSQSPSNKVTEKGKDVELRCDPISGHTALYWYRQSLGQGLEFLIYFQGNSAPDKSGLPSDRFSAERTGGSVSTLTIQRTQQEDSAVYLCASSLARETQYFGPGTRLLVL.

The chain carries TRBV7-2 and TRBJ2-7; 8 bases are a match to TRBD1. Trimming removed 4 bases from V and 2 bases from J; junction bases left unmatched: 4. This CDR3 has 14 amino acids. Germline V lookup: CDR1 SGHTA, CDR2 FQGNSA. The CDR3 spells CASSSHRGTYEQYF. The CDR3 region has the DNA TGTGCCAGCAGCTCGCACAGGGGGACCTACGAGCAGTACTTC.

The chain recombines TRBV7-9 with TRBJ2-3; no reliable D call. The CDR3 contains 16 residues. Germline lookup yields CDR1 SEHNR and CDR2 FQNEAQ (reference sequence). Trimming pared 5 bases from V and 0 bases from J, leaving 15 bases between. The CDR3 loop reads CASSRTAGRSTDTQYF. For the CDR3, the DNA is TGTGCCAGCAGCCGAACGGCCGGGCGCAGCACAGATACGCAGTATTTT.

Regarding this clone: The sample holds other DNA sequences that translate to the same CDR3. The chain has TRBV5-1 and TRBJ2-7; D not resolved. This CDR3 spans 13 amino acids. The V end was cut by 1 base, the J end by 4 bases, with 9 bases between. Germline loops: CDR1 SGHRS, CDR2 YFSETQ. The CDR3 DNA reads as TGCGCCAGCAGCTTGTCGCGGCCTTACGAGCAGTACTTC. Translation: CASSLSRPYEQYF.

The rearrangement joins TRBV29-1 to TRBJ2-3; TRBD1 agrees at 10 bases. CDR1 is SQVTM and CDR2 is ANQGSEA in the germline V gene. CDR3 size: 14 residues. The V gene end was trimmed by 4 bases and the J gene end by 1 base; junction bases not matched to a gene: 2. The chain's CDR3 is CSVGGTGGTDTQYF. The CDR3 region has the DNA TGCAGCGTTGGGGGGACAGGGGGCACAGATACGCAGTATTTT.

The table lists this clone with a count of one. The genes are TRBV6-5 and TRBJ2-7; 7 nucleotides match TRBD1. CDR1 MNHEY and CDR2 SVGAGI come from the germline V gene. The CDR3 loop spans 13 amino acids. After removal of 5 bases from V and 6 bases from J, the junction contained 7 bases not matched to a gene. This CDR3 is CASSETGLSEQYF. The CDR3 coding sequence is TGTGCCAGCAGTGAGACAGGGCTTTCCGAGCAGTACTTC.

The CDR3 here is CASSPNLDEKLFF. CDR3 bases: TGTGCCAGCTCACCGAACCTCGATGAAAAACTGTTTTTT. This sequence joins TRBV18 and TRBJ1-4; D remains ambiguous. Germline V gives CDR1 KGHSH, CDR2 LQKENI. Trimming left V 3 bases short and J 6 bases short, with 8 bases between. This CDR3 comprises 13 residues.

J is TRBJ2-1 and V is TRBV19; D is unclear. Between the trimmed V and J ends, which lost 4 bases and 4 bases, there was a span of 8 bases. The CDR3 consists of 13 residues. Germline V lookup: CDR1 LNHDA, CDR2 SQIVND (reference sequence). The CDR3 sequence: CASSNGPYNEQFF. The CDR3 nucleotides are TGTGCCAGTAGTAACGGCCCTTACAATGAGCAGTTCTTC.

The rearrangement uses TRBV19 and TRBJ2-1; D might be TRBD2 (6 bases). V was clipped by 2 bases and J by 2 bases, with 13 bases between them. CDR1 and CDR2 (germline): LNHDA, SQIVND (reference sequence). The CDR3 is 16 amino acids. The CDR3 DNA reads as TGTGCCAGTAGTATAACCGGGAGAGGGCCCTACAATGAGCAGTTCTTC. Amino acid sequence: CASSITGRGPYNEQFF.

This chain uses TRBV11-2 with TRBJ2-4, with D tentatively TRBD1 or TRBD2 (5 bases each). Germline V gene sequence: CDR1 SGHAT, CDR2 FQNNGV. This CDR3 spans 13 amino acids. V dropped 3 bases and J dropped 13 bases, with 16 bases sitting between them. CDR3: CASSFSPGRDQYF. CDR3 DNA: TGTGCCAGCAGCTTTAGTCCGGGACGGGACCAGTACTTC. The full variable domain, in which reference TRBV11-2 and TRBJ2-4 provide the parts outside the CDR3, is EAGVAQSPRYKIIEKRQSVAFWCNPISGHATLYWYQQILGQGPKLLIQFQNNGVVDDSQLPKDRFSAERLKGVDSTLKIQPAKLEDSAVYLCASSFSPGRDQYFGAGTRLSVL.